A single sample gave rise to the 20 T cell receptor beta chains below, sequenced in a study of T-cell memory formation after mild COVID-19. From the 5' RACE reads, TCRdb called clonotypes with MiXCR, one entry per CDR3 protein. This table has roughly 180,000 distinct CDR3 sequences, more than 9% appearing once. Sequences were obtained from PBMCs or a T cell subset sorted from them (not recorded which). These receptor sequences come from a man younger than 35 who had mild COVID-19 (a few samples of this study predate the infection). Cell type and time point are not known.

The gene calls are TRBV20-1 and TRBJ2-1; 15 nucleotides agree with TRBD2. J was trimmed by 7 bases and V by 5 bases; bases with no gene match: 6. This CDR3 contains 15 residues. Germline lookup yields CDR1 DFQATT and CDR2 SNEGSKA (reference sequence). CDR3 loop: CSARGLAGGQNEQFF. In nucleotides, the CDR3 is TGCAGTGCTCGCGGACTAGCGGGGGGGCAAAATGAGCAGTTCTTC.

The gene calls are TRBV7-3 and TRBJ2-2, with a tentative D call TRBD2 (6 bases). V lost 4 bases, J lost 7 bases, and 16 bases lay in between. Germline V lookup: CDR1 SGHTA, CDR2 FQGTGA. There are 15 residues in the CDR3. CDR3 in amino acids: CASSSTGVWGGELFF. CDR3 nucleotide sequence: TGTGCCAGCAGCTCCACGGGGGTGTGGGGCGGGGAGCTGTTTTTT.

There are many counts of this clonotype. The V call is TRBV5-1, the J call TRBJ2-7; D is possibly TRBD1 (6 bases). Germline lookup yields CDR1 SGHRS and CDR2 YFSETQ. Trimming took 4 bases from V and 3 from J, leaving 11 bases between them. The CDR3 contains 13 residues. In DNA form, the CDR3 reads TGCGCCAGCAGCAGGGACACTTACTACGAGCAGTACTTC. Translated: CASSRDTYYEQYF.

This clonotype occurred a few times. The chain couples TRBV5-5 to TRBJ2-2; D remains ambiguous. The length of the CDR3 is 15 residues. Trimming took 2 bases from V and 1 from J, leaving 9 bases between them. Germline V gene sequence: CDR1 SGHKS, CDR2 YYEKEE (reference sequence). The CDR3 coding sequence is TGTGCCAGCAGCTTAGCCAGGATGAACACCGGGGAGCTGTTTTTT. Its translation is CASSLARMNTGELFF.

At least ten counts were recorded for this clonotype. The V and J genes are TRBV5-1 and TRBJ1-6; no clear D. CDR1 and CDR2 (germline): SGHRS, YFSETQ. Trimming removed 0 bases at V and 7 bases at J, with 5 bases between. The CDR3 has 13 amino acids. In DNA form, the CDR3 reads TGCGCCAGCAGCTTGGAATTCAATTCACCCCTCCACTTT. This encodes CASSLEFNSPLHF.

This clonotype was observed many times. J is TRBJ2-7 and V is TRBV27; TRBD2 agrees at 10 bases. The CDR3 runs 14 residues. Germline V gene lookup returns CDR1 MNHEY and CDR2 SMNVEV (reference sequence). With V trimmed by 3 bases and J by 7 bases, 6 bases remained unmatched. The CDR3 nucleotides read TGTGCCAGCAGTTTGGCTAGCGGGGGTGGGGAGCAGTACGTC. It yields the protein CASSLASGGGEQYV.

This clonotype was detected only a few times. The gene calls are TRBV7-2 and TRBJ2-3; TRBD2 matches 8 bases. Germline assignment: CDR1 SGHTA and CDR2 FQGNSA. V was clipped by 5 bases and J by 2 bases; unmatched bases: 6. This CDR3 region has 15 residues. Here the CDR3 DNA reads TGTGCCAGCAGCCTAAACGGGGGGGCCACAGATACGCAGTATTTT. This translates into CASSLNGGATDTQYF.

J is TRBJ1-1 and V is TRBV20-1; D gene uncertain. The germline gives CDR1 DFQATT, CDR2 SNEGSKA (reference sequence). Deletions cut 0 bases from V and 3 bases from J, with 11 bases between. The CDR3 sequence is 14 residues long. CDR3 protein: CSARDRWRYTEAFF. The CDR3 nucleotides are TGCAGTGCTAGAGATCGTTGGAGATACACTGAAGCTTTCTTT.

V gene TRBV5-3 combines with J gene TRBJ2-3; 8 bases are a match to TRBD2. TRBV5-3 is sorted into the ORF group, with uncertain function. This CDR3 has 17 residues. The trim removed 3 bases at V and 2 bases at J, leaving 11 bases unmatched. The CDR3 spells CARSYAEVAGSTDTQYF. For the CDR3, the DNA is TGTGCCAGAAGCTACGCCGAGGTAGCGGGGTCCACAGATACGCAGTATTTT.

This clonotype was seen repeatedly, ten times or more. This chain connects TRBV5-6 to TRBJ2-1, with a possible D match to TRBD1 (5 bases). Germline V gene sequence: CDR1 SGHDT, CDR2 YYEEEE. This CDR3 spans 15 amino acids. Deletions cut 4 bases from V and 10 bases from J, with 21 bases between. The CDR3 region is CASSPPGPRSGEQFF. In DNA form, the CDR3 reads TGTGCCAGCAGCCCCCCGGGCCCACGGTCAGGGGAGCAGTTCTTC.

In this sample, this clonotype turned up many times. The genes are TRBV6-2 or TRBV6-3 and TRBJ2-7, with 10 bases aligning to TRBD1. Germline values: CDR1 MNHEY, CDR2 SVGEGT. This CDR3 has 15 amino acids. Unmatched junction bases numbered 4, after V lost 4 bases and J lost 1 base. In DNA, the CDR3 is TGTGCCAGCAGTTCCTGGGACAGGGGTTCCTACGAGCAGTACGTC. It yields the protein CASSSWDRGSYEQYV.

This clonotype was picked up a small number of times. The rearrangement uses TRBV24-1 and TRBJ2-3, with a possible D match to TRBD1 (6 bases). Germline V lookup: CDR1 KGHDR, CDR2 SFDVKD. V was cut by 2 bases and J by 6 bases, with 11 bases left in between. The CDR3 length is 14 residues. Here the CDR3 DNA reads TGTGCCACCAGTGATTCCTACAGGGCGGATACGCAGTATTTT. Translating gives CATSDSYRADTQYF.

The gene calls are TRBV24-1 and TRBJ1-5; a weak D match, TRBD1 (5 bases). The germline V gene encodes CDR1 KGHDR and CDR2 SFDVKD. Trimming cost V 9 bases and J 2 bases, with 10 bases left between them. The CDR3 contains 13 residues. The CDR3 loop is CATAGGGNQPQHF. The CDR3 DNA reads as TGTGCCACCGCGGGGGGGGGCAATCAGCCCCAGCATTTT.

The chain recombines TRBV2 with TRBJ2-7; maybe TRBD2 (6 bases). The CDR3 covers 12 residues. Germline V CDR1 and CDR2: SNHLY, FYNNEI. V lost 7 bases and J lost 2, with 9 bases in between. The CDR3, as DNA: TGTGCCAGCACGGAGGGCCCCTACGAGCAGTACTTC. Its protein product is CASTEGPYEQYF. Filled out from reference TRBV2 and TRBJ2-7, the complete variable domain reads EPEVTQTPSHQVTQMGQEVILRCVPISNHLYFYWYRQILGQKVEFLVSFYNNEISEKSEIFDDQFSVERPDGSNFTLKIRSTKLEDSAMYFCASTEGPYEQYFGPGTRLTVT.

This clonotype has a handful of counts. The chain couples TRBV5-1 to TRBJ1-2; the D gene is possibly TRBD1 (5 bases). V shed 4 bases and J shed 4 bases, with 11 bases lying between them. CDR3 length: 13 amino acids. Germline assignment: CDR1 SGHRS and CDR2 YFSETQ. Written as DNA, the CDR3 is TGCGCCAGCAGCGCGAGCCAGGGCTATGGCTACACCTTC. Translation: CASSASQGYGYTF.

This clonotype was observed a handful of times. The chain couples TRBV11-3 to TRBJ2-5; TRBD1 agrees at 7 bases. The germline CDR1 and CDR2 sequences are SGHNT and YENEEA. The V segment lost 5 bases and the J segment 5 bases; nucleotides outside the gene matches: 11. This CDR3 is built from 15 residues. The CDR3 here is CASSKGRGTVETQYF. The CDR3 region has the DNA TGTGCCAGCAGCAAAGGCAGGGGGACGGTGGAGACCCAGTACTTC.

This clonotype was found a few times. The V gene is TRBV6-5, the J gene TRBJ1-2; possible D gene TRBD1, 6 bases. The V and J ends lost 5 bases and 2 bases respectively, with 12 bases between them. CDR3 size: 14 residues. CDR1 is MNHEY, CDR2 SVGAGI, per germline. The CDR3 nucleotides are TGTGCCAGCAGTATTGGGGGCCCCAACTATGGCTACACCTTC. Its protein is CASSIGGPNYGYTF.

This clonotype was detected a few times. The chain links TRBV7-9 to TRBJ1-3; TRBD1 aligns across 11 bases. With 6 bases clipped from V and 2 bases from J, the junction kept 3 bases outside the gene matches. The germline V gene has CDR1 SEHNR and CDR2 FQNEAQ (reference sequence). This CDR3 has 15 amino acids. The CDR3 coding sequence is TGTGCCAGCAGTTGGACAGGGGGCGCTGGAAACACCATATATTTT. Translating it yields CASSWTGGAGNTIYF.

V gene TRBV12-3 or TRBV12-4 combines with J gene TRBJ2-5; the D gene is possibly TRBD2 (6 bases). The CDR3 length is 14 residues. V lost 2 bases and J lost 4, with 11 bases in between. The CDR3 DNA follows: TGTGCCAGCAGTTTAATGACTAGTGCAGAGACCCAGTACTTC. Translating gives CASSLMTSAETQYF.

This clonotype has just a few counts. CDR3 residues: CAGERDSQETQYF. The CDR3 DNA reads as TGTGCCGGAGAGCGGGATTCACAGGAGACCCAGTACTTC. This rearrangement joins TRBV2 to TRBJ2-5, with TRBD2 matching over 7 bases. CDR3 length equals 13 residues. Germline CDR1 and CDR2: SNHLY and FYNNEI. V lost 11 bases, J lost 5 bases, and 11 bases stayed unmatched. Complete variable domain (other parts from reference TRBV2 and TRBJ2-5): EPEVTQTPSHQVTQMGQEVILRCVPISNHLYFYWYRQILGQKVEFLVSFYNNEISEKSEIFDDQFSVERPDGSNFTLKIRSTKLEDSAMYFCAGERDSQETQYFGPGTRLLVL.